This T cell receptor beta chain was captured by sequencing in a study of blood T cells in healthy people across ages. Broader study findings: In older individuals, TCR beta diversity per million T cells was lower, falling roughly linearly with age. Long-lived donors exceeded aged donors in naive CD4+ cells and diversity.

Next came a second PCR, run for 7 to 11 cycles, which used a sample-barcoded 5' primer along with a J-beta primer mix. TCRdb itself ran the 5' RACE reads through MiXCR, one entry per CDR3 protein. The sample comprises about 800,000 distinct CDR3 sequences, 58% of which are singletons, and over 20% rests with the top ten. Looked up from germline, CDR1 is SQVTM and CDR2 is ANQGSEA. The ends were cut back, 2 bases at V and 0 bases at J, with 11 bases in the middle. There are 16 residues in the CDR3. The study isolated at least 6.5 million PBMCs from each sample. The extraction recovered at least 5 micrograms of total RNA per sample. With regard to this clonotype: Its antigen is as yet unknown.

Sequencing was carried out using blood. The chain has TRBV29-1 and TRBJ2-6; possibly TRBD2 for D (5 bases). The origin of this receptor is a man younger than 40 in good health. CDR3 in amino acids: CSVESSGISGANVLTF. CDR3 DNA: TGCAGCGTTGAATCCTCGGGGATCTCTGGGGCCAACGTCCTGACTTTC.